The 3 T cell receptor beta chains below come from one sample, sequenced in a study of identical twins. TCRdb called the 5' RACE reads again in MiXCR, with one record for every CDR3 protein. The sample has a few hundred thousand distinct CDR3 sequences; 9.6% are singletons. The same sample was also studied in work on yellow fever vaccine responses in identical twins.

What was sequenced was PBMCs. These TCRs come from a woman between 18 and 29 years old in good health.

This clonotype has at least ten counts. DNA for the CDR3: TGTGCCATCAGTGGAGGGGGGCTGAATTCACCCCTCCACTTT. This gives the protein CAISGGGLNSPLHF. This chain links TRBV10-3 with TRBJ1-6; weak D call: TRBD1 (6 bases). CDR1 and CDR2 from the germline V gene are ENHRY and SYGVKD. There are 14 residues in the CDR3. V lost 4 bases to trimming and J lost 7 bases, with 11 bases between them.

The V and J genes are TRBV20-1 and TRBJ1-2; D possibly corresponds to TRBD1 (6 bases). Germline V gene data show CDR1 as DFQATT and CDR2 as SNEGSKA (reference sequence). V gave up 3 bases and J gave up 7 bases, with 18 bases separating them. CDR3 length equals 14 residues. CDR3 protein: CSARKAGEMGGYTF. In nucleotides, the CDR3 is TGCAGTGCTAGGAAGGCAGGGGAAATGGGTGGCTACACCTTC.

V and J are TRBV6-2 or TRBV6-3 and TRBJ2-7; D remains ambiguous. Germline V gene lookup returns CDR1 MNHEY and CDR2 SVGEGT. Trimming took 0 bases from V and 3 from J, leaving 3 bases between them. The CDR3 totals 12 residues. The CDR3 DNA sequence: TGTGCCAGCAGTTACTCGGACTACGAGCAGTACTTC. Its translation: CASSYSDYEQYF.